The next 18 T cell receptor beta chains were all read from a single sample in a study of beta chain features in type 1 diabetes. Expressed TCRB transcripts were sequenced, since all the RNA that had been isolated was reverse transcribed. Method: immunoSEQ multiplex PCR; TCRdb's copy keeps in-frame clones and lacks some. This repertoire shows under 950,000 clones, 17% found once; its top ten account for 0.02% to 0.03%. Material: naive CD4+ T cells from blood. All receptors derive from a woman aged 18-29 years in good health.

In its sample, this clone was seen a few times. V is TRBV27 and J is TRBJ2-7; 7 bases are a match to TRBD2. This CDR3 is built from 14 residues. Germline-derived CDR1 and CDR2 are MNHEY and SMNVEV (reference sequence). Germline trimming cut 6 bases from V and 2 bases from J; bases unmatched to any gene: 7. The CDR3 nucleotides are TGTGCCAGCAGAAAAATGGCGGGAGCCTACGAGCAGTACTTC. This gives the protein CASRKMAGAYEQYF.

This clone has only a few counts. The chain joins TRBV19 to TRBJ2-3; 9 bases fit TRBD1. V lost 6 bases, J lost 3 bases, and 7 bases stayed unmatched. The CDR3 consists of 15 residues. Germline loops: CDR1 LNHDA, CDR2 SQIVND (reference sequence). CDR3 sequence (DNA): TGTGCCAGTAGCCGGGTGGACAGGGGTACAGATACGCAGTATTTT. Protein: CASSRVDRGTDTQYF.

This clone was detected only a few times. The V call is TRBV9, the J call TRBJ2-1; a possible D gene is TRBD2 (6 bases). The CDR3 has 15 residues. Germline values: CDR1 SGDLS, CDR2 YYNGEE. Between the trimmed V and J ends, which lost 4 bases and 10 bases, there was a span of 21 bases. CDR3 region: CASSSQDYLGAEQFF. CDR3 sequence (DNA): TGTGCCAGCAGCAGTCAGGACTACCTAGGGGCCGAGCAGTTCTTC.

The CDR3 DNA reads TGTGCCAGCAGACCGGGACTAGCTAGGGATGAGCAGTTCTTC. Translated, it gives CASRPGLARDEQFF. The chain is built from TRBV28 and TRBJ2-1; 9 nucleotides agree with TRBD2. The V segment lost 6 bases and the J segment 8 bases; nucleotides outside the gene matches: 8. Germline values: CDR1 MDHEN, CDR2 SYDVKM. The CDR3 extends over 14 amino acids.

This clone was observed a few times. V gene TRBV6-5 combines with J gene TRBJ1-1, with a tentative D call TRBD1 (5 bases). Trimming left V 0 bases short and J 5 bases short, with 13 bases between. Germline lookup yields CDR1 MNHEY and CDR2 SVGAGI. This CDR3 has 15 residues. The CDR3 sequence is CASSYSSREWTEAFF. The DNA for the CDR3 is TGTGCCAGCAGTTACTCGAGCAGGGAATGGACTGAAGCTTTCTTT.

This clone has more than one count but fewer than ten. The chain couples TRBV4-3 to TRBJ1-2; 7 bases are shared with TRBD1. CDR3 size: 14 residues. Germline values: CDR1 LGHNA, CDR2 YSLEER. Trimming removed 1 base from V and 8 bases from J; junction bases left unmatched: 7. The CDR3, as DNA: TGCGCCAGCAGCCAAGTTGAACAGGGGCGAGGCTACACCTTC. The encoded protein is CASSQVEQGRGYTF.

This clone was seen a handful of times. The J gene is TRBJ1-5, the V gene TRBV7-2, with TRBD1 as a possible D gene (6 bases). There are 15 residues in the CDR3. Germline values: CDR1 SGHTA, CDR2 FQGNSA. V lost 5 bases, J lost 7 bases, and 18 bases lay in between. The CDR3 DNA follows: TGTGCCAGCAGCACCCCATCACAGGGAGGGCAGCCCCAGCATTTT. It is translated as CASSTPSQGGQPQHF.

The rearrangement uses TRBV6-5 and TRBJ2-7, with 7 bases lining up with TRBD1. The CDR3 is 16 amino acids. V lost 0 bases, J lost 3 bases, and 8 bases stayed unmatched. CDR1 and CDR2 (germline): MNHEY, SVGAGI. The DNA of the CDR3 is TGTGCCAGCAGTTACTCGCTGGACAGGCTCGGCTACGAGCAGTACTTC. Encoded protein: CASSYSLDRLGYEQYF.

This clone turned up a few times. The chain combines TRBV9 with TRBJ2-1, with D hard to call. From germline, CDR1 is SGDLS and CDR2 YYNGEE. V gave up 0 bases and J gave up 4 bases, with 11 bases separating them. The CDR3 covers 15 residues. CDR3 coding DNA: TGTGCCAGCAGCGTAGAACTGAATTCGTACAATGAGCAGTTCTTC. Translation: CASSVELNSYNEQFF.

The count of this clone is one. The genes are TRBV4-1 and TRBJ1-5, with TRBD1 identical over 7 bases. Per germline, CDR1 MGHRA and CDR2 YSYEKL. The CDR3 runs to 14 residues. The V segment lost 5 bases and the J segment 3 bases; nucleotides outside the gene matches: 4. Here the CDR3 reads CASSSGQNNQPQHF. The DNA for the CDR3 is TGCGCCAGCAGCTCGGGACAGAACAATCAGCCCCAGCATTTT.

This chain links TRBV5-1 with TRBJ1-5; no clear D gene. This CDR3 region has 14 residues. From germline, CDR1 is SGHRS and CDR2 YFSETQ. The V gene lost 1 base and the J gene lost 2 bases, with 7 bases spanning the gap. The CDR3 sequence: CASSLWAGNQPQHF. The CDR3 DNA follows: TGCGCCAGCAGCTTGTGGGCAGGCAATCAGCCCCAGCATTTT.

This clone was detected a few times. This chain connects TRBV7-2 to TRBJ2-5; 14 bases line up with TRBD2. V lost 0 bases to trimming and J lost 5 bases; unmatched junction nucleotides: 8. Germline V gene lookup returns CDR1 SGHTA and CDR2 FQGNSA. CDR3 length: 18 amino acids. The CDR3 region has the DNA TGTGCCAGCAGCTTAGCCCCAGGACTAGCGGGAGGAGACGAGACCCAGTACTTC. Translating it yields CASSLAPGLAGGDETQYF.

The CDR3 bases are TGTGCCACCAGCAGGACGAATGAACCGGGACAGGGTGGTCCAGATACGCAGTATTTT. Translated, it gives CATSRTNEPGQGGPDTQYF. The gene calls are TRBV15 and TRBJ2-3, with TRBD1 matching 9 bases. J was trimmed by 4 bases and V by 3 bases; bases with no gene match: 17. CDR1 is LNHNV, CDR2 YYDKDF, per germline (reference sequence). The CDR3 covers 19 residues.

This clone was seen more than once but under ten times. The rearrangement joins TRBV5-5 to TRBJ2-5; 9 bases map to TRBD2. J gave up 4 bases and V 2 bases, and 3 bases lay outside the gene matches. Germline-derived CDR1 and CDR2 are SGHKS and YYEKEE (reference sequence). CDR3 length: 14 residues. The CDR3 loop is CASSLPLAGETQYF. The CDR3, as DNA: TGTGCCAGCAGCTTACCACTAGCGGGAGAGACCCAGTACTTC.

The chain uses TRBV25-1 and TRBJ1-1; tentatively, D is TRBD1 (6 bases). This CDR3 has 14 amino acids. Germline V gene lookup returns CDR1 MGHDK and CDR2 SYGVNS. V was cut by 4 bases and J by 1 base, with 10 bases left in between. CDR3 protein: CASSVDRKNTEAFF. The CDR3 DNA sequence: TGTGCCAGCAGTGTGGACAGAAAGAACACTGAAGCTTTCTTT.

This clone was seen more than once but under ten times. The chain employs TRBV5-1 and TRBJ2-7, with a possible D match to TRBD2 (5 bases). Germline CDR1 SGHRS, CDR2 YFSETQ. V was pared by 0 bases and J by 5 bases, with 18 bases between. The CDR3 has 16 residues. The CDR3 region is CASSLAPVNSDHEQYF. In DNA, the CDR3 is TGCGCCAGCAGCTTGGCCCCGGTCAATAGCGACCACGAGCAGTACTTC.

In this sample, this clone turned up a few times. The chain has TRBV4-3 and TRBJ2-3, with a weak D call TRBD2 (6 bases). The CDR3 consists of 16 residues. In germline, CDR1 is LGHNA, CDR2 YSLEER. With 4 bases removed from V and 3 bases from J, the gap between germline ends came to 17 bases. The CDR3 loop is CASSLFASGVTDTQYF. In DNA form, the CDR3 reads TGCGCCAGCAGCCTTTTTGCGTCGGGAGTTACAGATACGCAGTATTTT.

As concerns this clone: Distinct nucleotide sequences in the sample also encode this CDR3. The rearrangement uses TRBV6-5 and TRBJ2-7; 9 nucleotides agree with TRBD1. CDR3 length: 15 amino acids. J was trimmed by 4 bases and V by 2 bases; bases with no gene match: 6. From germline, CDR1 is MNHEY and CDR2 SVGAGI. The CDR3 DNA reads as TGTGCCAGCAGTTACACCCCGGGACAGGGATACGAGCAGTACTTC. Amino acid sequence: CASSYTPGQGYEQYF.